The rows below give T cell receptor beta chains drawn from one sample of a study of blood T cell repertoires in COVID-19. Clones were sequenced by immunoSEQ multiplex PCR, and TCRdb holds only the in-frame ones, with some missing. The sample contains more than 70,000 clones, about 86% of which appear only once. Sequencing was carried out using peripheral blood. The receptors here all came from a woman older than 75 in a cohort sampled during active or convalescent COVID-19. The CDR3 runs from the conserved cysteine through the conserved F or W. D genes are given only for firm matches. Size tells how often a clone was seen (once, few, many) or the class of an expanded clone, and some rows leave it out.

v_call,clone_size,d_call,j_call,cdr3_nt,cdr3_aa
TRBV12-3/TRBV12-4,.,TRBD1,TRBJ1-3,TGTGCCAGCAGCCGTAGGACAGGGGAATCATATTTT,CASSRRTGESYF
TRBV27,.,TRBD1,TRBJ1-5,TGTGCCAGCAGTTTTCAGGGGGAGAGACAGCCCCAGCATTTT,CASSFQGERQPQHF
TRBV5-6,.,TRBD1,TRBJ2-2,TGTGCCAGCATCCGGACAGGGGGCCACACCGGGGAGCTGTTTTTT,CASIRTGGHTGELFF
TRBV10-3,.,TRBD2,TRBJ2-1,TGTGCCATCAGCCCCGCCGGGACTAGCGATCCTGAGCAGTTCTTC,CAISPAGTSDPEQFF
TRBV28,.,TRBD2,TRBJ2-7,TGTGCCAGCAGTCCCCCAGGGGTCGGGACTAGTTTGACCTACGAGCAGTACTTC,CASSPPGVGTSLTYEQYF
TRBV18,.,TRBD2,TRBJ2-1,TGTGCCAGCTCACCACCCGGACTAGCGGTGGGTGGTAGTGAGCAGTTCTTC,CASSPPGLAVGGSEQFF
TRBV6-2/TRBV6-3,.,.,TRBJ2-3,TGTGCCAGCAGACCTAGCGGCACAGATACGCAGTATTTT,CASRPSGTDTQYF
TRBV28,few,TRBD1,TRBJ1-5,TGTGCCAGCAGTTCTCCCCCAGGGGGTATCAATCAGCCCCAGCATTTT,CASSSPPGGINQPQHF
TRBV24-1,.,.,TRBJ1-1,TGTGCCACCAGTGATCCAGTGAACACTGAAGCTTTCTTT,CATSDPVNTEAFF
TRBV28,.,.,TRBJ2-6,TGTGCCAGCAGTAGATCAGGGGCTGGGGCCAACGTCCTGACTTTC,CASSRSGAGANVLTF
TRBV6-6,.,.,TRBJ2-5,TGTGCCAGCAGGAACAGGGGGGGGGCAGTGGAGACCCAGTACTTC,CASRNRGGAVETQYF
TRBV19,.,TRBD1,TRBJ1-2,TGTGCCAGTATCCCGGACAGGGGGCGGTACGGCTACACCTTC,CASIPDRGRYGYTF
TRBV2,.,TRBD2,TRBJ2-1,TGTGCCAGCAGGTCTCTAGCGGGAGGTTACAATGAGCAGTTCTTC,CASRSLAGGYNEQFF
TRBV19,.,TRBD1,TRBJ1-1,TGTGCCAGTAGTCCCCTAGACAGGGGGCAGTGGACTGAAGCTTTCTTT,CASSPLDRGQWTEAFF
TRBV7-9,once,.,TRBJ2-1,TGTGCCAGCAGCTCTACGGGCAATGAGCAGTTCTTC,CASSSTGNEQFF
TRBV5-1,.,.,TRBJ2-5,TGCGCCAGCAGCTTGGGAGGTCTCCAAGAGACCCAGTACTTC,CASSLGGLQETQYF
TRBV5-1,.,.,TRBJ2-1,TGCGCCAGCAGCTTGTATAGCGCACCCTACAATGAGCAGTTCTTC,CASSLYSAPYNEQFF
TRBV7-7,.,.,TRBJ2-1,TGTGCTAGCAGCTACTCGAAGGGGAATGAGCAGTTCTTC,CASSYSKGNEQFF
TRBV5-1,.,.,TRBJ1-2,TGCGCCAGCAGCTCATTGGCCCCCTTCGACTATGGCTACACCTTC,CASSSLAPFDYGYTF
TRBV7-3,.,TRBD1,TRBJ1-1,TGTGCCAGCGCAGCGACCGGGACAGGGCACACTGAAGCTTTCTTT,CASAATGTGHTEAFF
TRBV10-2,few,TRBD1,TRBJ1-5,TGCGCCAGCAGGGGACAGAGCAATCAGCCCCAGCATTTT,CASRGQSNQPQHF
TRBV5-4,.,.,TRBJ1-1,TGTGCCAGCACCAGGGGTGGTCGAACTGAAGCTTTCTTT,CASTRGGRTEAFF
TRBV28,.,.,TRBJ2-2,TGTGCCAGCAGTCTGAGCGGGAACACCGGGGAGCTGTTTTTT,CASSLSGNTGELFF
TRBV7-6,.,TRBD1,TRBJ2-2,TGTGCCAGCAGCTATGGACAGGGGGCCACCGGGGAGCTGTTTTTT,CASSYGQGATGELFF
TRBV11-2,once,.,TRBJ1-1,TGTGCCAGCAGCTTACAGGGTACTGAAGCTTTCTTT,CASSLQGTEAFF
TRBV10-3,.,.,TRBJ1-1,TGTGCCATCAGTGAAATAAGCACAGAATACACTGAAGCTTTCTTT,CAISEISTEYTEAFF
TRBV29-1,once,.,TRBJ1-2,TGCAGCGTGGGGGCGGGGGCAGGCGACTATGGCTACACCTTC,CSVGAGAGDYGYTF
TRBV27,once,.,TRBJ1-2,TGTGCCAGCAGCCGCGACAGTATATATGGCTACACCTTC,CASSRDSIYGYTF
TRBV11-2,.,TRBD1,TRBJ1-1,TGTGCCAGCAGCTTTCAGGGGGGTCCGAACACTGAAGCTTTCTTT,CASSFQGGPNTEAFF
TRBV12-3/TRBV12-4,.,.,TRBJ1-5,TGTGCCAGCAGTGGAAGACAACAGCCCCAGCATTTT,CASSGRQQPQHF
TRBV6-5,.,.,TRBJ1-4,TGTGCCAGCACGGGCGGGGGAACTAATGAAAAACTGTTTTTT,CASTGGGTNEKLFF
TRBV11-2,.,.,TRBJ2-3,TGTGCCAGCAGCGGCCAGCGGAGTAGCACAGATACGCAGTATTTT,CASSGQRSSTDTQYF
TRBV28,.,TRBD1,TRBJ1-4,TGTGCCAGCAGTTTCTTGGGAGAGTCAGAAAGGGGACAGGGAAGCACTAATGAAAAACTGTTTTTT,CASSFLGESERGQGSTNEKLFF
TRBV19,.,.,TRBJ2-1,TGTGCCAGTAGTCCGCTTGGAGCGACCTCCTACAATGAGCAGTTCTTC,CASSPLGATSYNEQFF
TRBV7-8,.,.,TRBJ1-6,TGTGCCAGCAGCTTGGCACAGAATAATTCACCCCTCCACTTT,CASSLAQNNSPLHF
TRBV5-1,.,TRBD2,TRBJ2-3,TGCGCCAGCAGCTTGGTATCTAGCGGGAGGGCAGATACGCAGTATTTT,CASSLVSSGRADTQYF
TRBV4-1,.,TRBD1,TRBJ2-7,TGCGCCAGCAGCCGCAGCACTTCGGGACAGAACTACGAGCAGTACTTC,CASSRSTSGQNYEQYF
TRBV24-1,.,TRBD1,TRBJ1-4,TGTGCCACCAGTGATTCCAGGGGGCAGTGGGGAAAACTGTTTTTT,CATSDSRGQWGKLFF
TRBV27,.,TRBD1,TRBJ1-6,TGTGCCAGCAGTAGGACAGGGAATAGGTCACCCCTCCACTTT,CASSRTGNRSPLHF
TRBV19,.,TRBD1,TRBJ2-1,TGTGCCAGTATGAGGACAGGGGGCAATGAGCAGTTCTTC,CASMRTGGNEQFF
TRBV15,.,.,TRBJ1-5,TGTGCCACCAGCAGAGATCGGGACAACGATCAGCCCCAGCATTTT,CATSRDRDNDQPQHF
TRBV30,few,TRBD2,TRBJ2-5,TGTGCCTGGGGGTCACTAGCGAAGGGAGAGACCCAGTACTTC,CAWGSLAKGETQYF
TRBV28,.,.,TRBJ1-6,TGTGCCAGCACATACCGCGGTAGCTCCTATAATTCACCCCTCCACTTT,CASTYRGSSYNSPLHF
TRBV3-1/TRBV3-2,.,.,TRBJ2-2,TGTGCCAGCAGCCAAATCTCGGGAAACACCGGGGAGCTGTTTTTT,CASSQISGNTGELFF
TRBV11-3,.,.,TRBJ1-5,TGTGCCAGCAGCTTATCTGGCAATCAGCCCCAGCATTTT,CASSLSGNQPQHF
TRBV2,.,.,TRBJ2-1,TGTGCCATCCCCGGGCGAGGGGGAATCGAGCAGTTCTTC,CAIPGRGGIEQFF
TRBV2,.,.,TRBJ1-2,TGTGCCAGCAGCCCGACAGTGGCCTATTCCAATGGCTACACCTTC,CASSPTVAYSNGYTF
TRBV9,once,TRBD2,TRBJ2-1,TGTGCCAGCAGCAAGGGACTAGCGGGAACCCCCCCGACCAATGAGCAGTTCTTC,CASSKGLAGTPPTNEQFF
TRBV29-1,.,TRBD2,TRBJ2-3,TGCAGCGTTGAGGATTTGGCGGGAGGAGATACGCAGTATTTT,CSVEDLAGGDTQYF
TRBV28,.,.,TRBJ2-7,TGTGCCAGCTCGGCTCCGGGACATTCGGACGAGCAGTACTTC,CASSAPGHSDEQYF